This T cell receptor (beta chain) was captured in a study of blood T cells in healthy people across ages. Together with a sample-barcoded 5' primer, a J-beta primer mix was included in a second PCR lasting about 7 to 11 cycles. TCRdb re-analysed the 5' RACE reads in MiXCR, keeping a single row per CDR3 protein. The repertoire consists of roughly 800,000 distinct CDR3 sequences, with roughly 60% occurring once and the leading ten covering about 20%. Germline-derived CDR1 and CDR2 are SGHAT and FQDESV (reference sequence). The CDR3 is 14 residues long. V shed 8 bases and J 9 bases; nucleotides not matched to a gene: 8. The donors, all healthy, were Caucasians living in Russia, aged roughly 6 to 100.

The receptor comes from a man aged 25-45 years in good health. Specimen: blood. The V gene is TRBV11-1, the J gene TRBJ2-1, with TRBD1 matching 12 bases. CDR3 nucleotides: TGTGCCAGCCGTCCGGGACAGGGGGCTGTTGAGCAGTTCTTC. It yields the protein CASRPGQGAVEQFF.